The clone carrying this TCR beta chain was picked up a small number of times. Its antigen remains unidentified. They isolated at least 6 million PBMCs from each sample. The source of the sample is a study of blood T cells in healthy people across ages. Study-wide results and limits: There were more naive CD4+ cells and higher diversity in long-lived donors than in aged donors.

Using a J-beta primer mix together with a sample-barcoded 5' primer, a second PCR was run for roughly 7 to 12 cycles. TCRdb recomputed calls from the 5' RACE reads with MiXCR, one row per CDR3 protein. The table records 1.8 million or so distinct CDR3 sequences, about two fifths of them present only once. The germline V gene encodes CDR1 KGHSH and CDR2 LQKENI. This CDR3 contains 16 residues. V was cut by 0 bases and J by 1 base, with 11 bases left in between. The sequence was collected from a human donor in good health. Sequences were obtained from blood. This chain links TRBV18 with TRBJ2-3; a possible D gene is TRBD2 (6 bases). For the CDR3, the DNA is TGTGCCAGCTCACCACCGGGCGCGGGGCGCACAGATACGCAGTATTTT. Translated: CASSPPGAGRTDTQYF.